A selection of T cell receptor beta chains follows, all from one sample in a study of T cells in Graves' hyperthyroidism and ophthalmopathy. MiXCR was run by TCRdb on the multiplex PCR reads, yielding one entry per CDR3 protein. The sample holds roughly 510,000 distinct CDR3 sequences, over 45% seen once. Material: peripheral blood or thyroid tissue (not recorded which). The receptors were gathered from an adult woman with Graves' disease, either hyperthyroidism or ophthalmopathy (not recorded which). Both conserved end residues are part of each CDR3.

j_call	v_call	cdr3_aa
TRBJ2-6	TRBV19	CASSKDQGTGANVLTF
TRBJ2-2	TRBV3-1	CASSQAGSGTGELFF
TRBJ1-5	TRBV7-9	CASSLYGPDSNQPQHF
TRBJ2-5	TRBV7-9	CASSPSSIVETQYF
TRBJ2-3	TRBV2	CASQGGLAGESDTQYF
TRBJ1-5	TRBV29-1	CSVPGQGGQPQHF
TRBJ2-6	TRBV15	CATSRDLAAAGANVLTF
TRBJ1-2	TRBV27	CASSPYLRDAPLGYTF
TRBJ2-5	TRBV7-2	CASSSRSAKETQYF
TRBJ1-6	TRBV20-1	CSASTGVGSPLHF
TRBJ2-1	TRBV24-1	CATSGVGEQFF
TRBJ1-1	TRBV15	CATSRDPGIAEAFF
TRBJ1-6	TRBV7-9	CASSHRDRDSPLHF
TRBJ1-4	TRBV10-3	CAIGGGGDEKLFF
TRBJ2-2	TRBV5-1	CASSPDGTGNTGELFF
TRBJ1-6	TRBV15	CATGLEVEGSPLHF
TRBJ2-3	TRBV20-1	CSARDASIPRNTQYF
TRBJ1-5	TRBV20-1	CSARVERLPNQPQHF
TRBJ2-7	TRBV11-2	CASSDPGSGSEQYF
TRBJ1-1	TRBV20-1	CSARDYALRAAFF
TRBJ2-7	TRBV20-1	CSARVWTSAYEQYF
TRBJ1-2	TRBV9	CASSVETNSGYTF
TRBJ2-7	TRBV7-7	CASSSYISSSYEQYF
TRBJ1-1	TRBV25-1	CASIGQEGAFF
TRBJ1-2	TRBV7-9	CASSYDRETGYGYTF
TRBJ1-6	TRBV10-3	CATQDISDYTYSPLHF
TRBJ1-6	TRBV19	CASATGRRNSPLHF
TRBJ2-2	TRBV7-9	CASSSGLAGRAGELFF
TRBJ1-6	TRBV5-1	CASSSRQGNNSPLHF
TRBJ1-5	TRBV10-3	CAISESRGERQPQHF
TRBJ1-1	TRBV2	CASSRDVMAEAFF
TRBJ2-7	TRBV7-9	CASSLGDRNYEQYF
TRBJ1-6	TRBV25-1	CASSELYNSPLHF
TRBJ2-7	TRBV20-1	CSARDPAGGLYEQYF
TRBJ1-1	TRBV20-1	CSARPQPLLNTEAFF
TRBJ1-2	TRBV7-2	CASSTSGDDGYTF
TRBJ2-7	TRBV7-9	CASSHQAGHYEQYF
TRBJ1-2	TRBV7-8	CASSFARVSYGYTF
TRBJ1-2	TRBV5-1	CASSAGQGAGGYTF
TRBJ2-5	TRBV19	CASSNPIGIQETQYF
TRBJ1-2	TRBV20-1	CSASSMNYGYTF
TRBJ2-5	TRBV19	CASNVGGSQETQYF
TRBJ1-2	TRBV30	CAWSAYREAPYGYTF
TRBJ1-1	TRBV27	CASSSEMVAEAFF
TRBJ1-3	TRBV7-6	CASSLASAGGNTIYF
TRBJ1-1	TRBV19	CASTDKRGTEAFF
TRBJ1-4	TRBV5-1	CASSLIAGGGDEKLFF
TRBJ2-7	TRBV20-1	CSAMGRNYEQYF
TRBJ2-5	TRBV10-3	CAISENKETQYF
TRBJ1-6	TRBV10-2	CASTEQGMNSPLHF
TRBJ1-1	TRBV29-1	CSVERRVGFRAFF
TRBJ1-2	TRBV7-3	CASSVTGGSNYGYTF
TRBJ2-2	TRBV9	CASRLGIGELFF
TRBJ2-7	TRBV20-1	CSARDLAEGGYEQYF
TRBJ2-5	TRBV19	CASSIVRTRQETQYF
TRBJ1-2	TRBV12-3/TRBV12-4	CASKPGVSDYTF
TRBJ1-2	TRBV27	CASSFGEGGGYTF
TRBJ2-6	TRBV6-2/TRBV6-3	CASSSRGANVLTF